This is a list of T cell receptor beta chains from one sample in a study of T cells in tuberculosis. Repertoires were generated with immunoSEQ multiplex PCR, while TCRdb's copy carries only in-frame clones and drops some. The top ten clones hold more than 13% of a sample with 20,000 to 25,000 clones, over 75% of them seen once. Sequenced material: PBMCs, taken at tuberculosis diagnosis. The receptors were gathered from an adult with tuberculosis. The CDR3 runs from the conserved cysteine through the conserved F or W. D genes are given only for firm matches. Clone size is not always given. Where it is, it says once, few, many or a class for expanded clones.

TRBJ1-4 | NA | TRBV6-5 | NA | TGTGCCAGCAGTGGGGGGGATGAGACTAATGAAAAACTGTTTTTT | CASSGGDETNEKLFF
TRBJ2-5 | TRBD1 | TRBV13 | NA | TGTGCCAGCAGCTTAATTGACAGGGGGCGCGAGACCCAGTACTTC | CASSLIDRGRETQYF
TRBJ1-2 | TRBD1 | TRBV27 | NA | TGTGCCAGCAGTTTAAGGGACAGGCCGAATAACTATGGCTACACCTTC | CASSLRDRPNNYGYTF
TRBJ1-2 | NA | TRBV5-6 | few | TGTGCCAGCAGCTTGGTGGGAAGCGGTGGCTACACCTTC | CASSLVGSGGYTF
TRBJ2-5 | NA | TRBV5-6 | few | TGTGCCAGCAGCTTACAGCCAAGGGAGACCCAGTACTTC | CASSLQPRETQYF
TRBJ2-6 | NA | TRBV5-6 | NA | TGTGCCAGCAGCTTGACCACAGGCTCTGGGGCCAACGTCCTGACTTTC | CASSLTTGSGANVLTF
TRBJ2-1 | TRBD2 | TRBV6-5 | NA | TGTGCCAGCAGGTCTAGCGGGACAAGGAATGAGCAGTTCTTC | CASRSSGTRNEQFF
TRBJ2-3 | TRBD2 | TRBV7-2 | NA | TGTGCCAGCAGCCCCGGGACTAGCGGGGGAGGCACAGATACGCAGTATTTT | CASSPGTSGGGTDTQYF
TRBJ2-7 | TRBD1 | TRBV4-2 | NA | TGTGCCAGCAGCCTCGGGACAGGGCGCTACGAGCAGTACTTC | CASSLGTGRYEQYF
TRBJ2-7 | NA | TRBV25-1 | NA | TGTGCCAGCAGTAGAGACGGGTTCTCCTACGAGCAGTACTTC | CASSRDGFSYEQYF
TRBJ2-1 | TRBD2 | TRBV2 | NA | TGTGCCAGCAGGATTGGGCTAGCGGACTACAATGAGCAGTTCTTC | CASRIGLADYNEQFF
TRBJ1-5 | NA | TRBV2 | NA | TGTGCCAGCAGCCAAACTAATAGCAATCAGCCCCAGCATTTT | CASSQTNSNQPQHF
TRBJ1-5 | TRBD1 | TRBV28 | NA | TGTGCCAGCAGTTTATGGCAGGGGGCAGGGGGGCAGCCCCAGCATTTT | CASSLWQGAGGQPQHF
TRBJ2-3 | TRBD2 | TRBV5-4 | NA | TGTGCCAGCAGCTCTAGCGGGGGGGCTGCAGATACGCAGTATTTT | CASSSSGGAADTQYF
TRBJ1-2 | NA | TRBV4-3 | NA | TGCGCCAGCAGCCAAGACGCAGGGGTCGGTGGCTACACCTTC | CASSQDAGVGGYTF
TRBJ1-2 | NA | TRBV19 | NA | TGTGCCAGTAGTAGGAGCTATGGCTACACCTTC | CASSRSYGYTF
TRBJ1-6 | NA | TRBV6-4 | NA | TGTGCCAGCAGTGAGCCCGAGTATAATTCACCCCTCCACTTT | CASSEPEYNSPLHF
TRBJ1-1 | TRBD1 | TRBV11-2 | NA | TGTGCCAGCAGCGCCACAGGGGGGTCAATGAACACTGAAGCTTTCTTT | CASSATGGSMNTEAFF
TRBJ1-3 | NA | TRBV18 | NA | TGTGCCAGCTCACCAGTAGGGGCTCGGGCTGGAAACACCATATATTTT | CASSPVGARAGNTIYF
TRBJ2-7 | TRBD1 | TRBV6-6 | NA | TGTGCCAGCAGTCAAGGGACAGGGTACGAGCAGTACTTC | CASSQGTGYEQYF
TRBJ1-1 | TRBD1 | TRBV5-1 | NA | TGCGCCAGCACCACAGGGGATCCCAACACTGAAGCTTTCTTT | CASTTGDPNTEAFF
TRBJ2-3 | NA | TRBV5-4 | NA | TGTGCCAGCAGCGGAGTGGGGGGTGGCACAGATACGCAGTATTTT | CASSGVGGGTDTQYF
TRBJ1-2 | TRBD1 | TRBV10-3 | few | TGTGCCATCGGGACAGGGGGGAACTATGGCTACACCTTC | CAIGTGGNYGYTF
TRBJ2-6 | NA | TRBV7-3 | few | TGTGCCAGCAGCTCCCTCTCTGGGGCCAACGTCCTGACTTTC | CASSSLSGANVLTF
TRBJ1-2 | TRBD1 | TRBV5-1 | NA | TGCGCCAGCAGCTTACAGGGGGCAGATGGCTACACCTTC | CASSLQGADGYTF
TRBJ1-1 | TRBD1 | TRBV11-2 | NA | TGTGCCAGCAGCCCCCGGGACAGGGTACTGACTGAAGCTTTCTTT | CASSPRDRVLTEAFF
TRBJ2-3 | TRBD1 | TRBV6-5 | NA | TGTGCCAGCAGTACCCAGGGGGCTAGCACAGATACGCAGTATTTT | CASSTQGASTDTQYF
TRBJ1-5 | NA | TRBV30 | NA | TGTGCCTGGAGCAGAACAGGACCGGGCAATCAGCCCCAGCATTTT | CAWSRTGPGNQPQHF
TRBJ2-1 | TRBD2 | TRBV5-1 | NA | TGCGCCAGCAGCCGACTAGCGGGAGGTGGGGATGAGCAGTTCTTC | CASSRLAGGGDEQFF
TRBJ1-6 | NA | TRBV30 | NA | TGTGCCTGGAGACCCGGGGGTAGTTCACCCCTCCACTTT | CAWRPGGSSPLHF
TRBJ2-4 | NA | TRBV5-1 | NA | TGCGCCAGCAGCACGACATCCGGCAAAAACATTCAGTACTTC | CASSTTSGKNIQYF
TRBJ2-7 | TRBD2 | TRBV4-1 | NA | TGCGCCAGCAGCCCGGGACTAGCGGCCTACGAGCAGTACTTC | CASSPGLAAYEQYF
TRBJ2-7 | TRBD1 | TRBV7-8 | NA | TGTGCCAGCAGACGGGACAGGGGGGACGAGCAGTACTTC | CASRRDRGDEQYF
TRBJ2-1 | NA | TRBV10-3 | NA | TGTGCCACCGCTATCCCCAGCGGCTACTCCTACAATGAGCAGTTCTTC | CATAIPSGYSYNEQFF
TRBJ1-2 | NA | TRBV7-9 | NA | TGTGCCAGCAGCTTAACGAGACAGCGAGGTCGTGGCTACACCTTC | CASSLTRQRGRGYTF
TRBJ2-7 | TRBD1 | TRBV30 | NA | TGTGCCTGGAGTACCTCATGGGGGACAGAGGTCGACGAGCAGTACTTC | CAWSTSWGTEVDEQYF
TRBJ1-5 | TRBD1 | TRBV15 | NA | TGTGCCACCAGGACGACAGGGGGCAATCAGCCCCAGCATTTT | CATRTTGGNQPQHF
TRBJ2-1 | TRBD2 | TRBV7-6 | NA | TGTGCCAGTGAAGCGGGAGAAGGATACAATGAGCAGTTCTTC | CASEAGEGYNEQFF
TRBJ2-7 | TRBD2 | TRBV7-2 | NA | TGTGCCGTAGATAGCGGGATCTACGAGCAGTACTTC | CAVDSGIYEQYF
TRBJ1-2 | TRBD1 | TRBV5-8 | NA | TGTGCCAGCAGCAGGAGACAGGGGGCCTCTGGCTACACCTTC | CASSRRQGASGYTF
TRBJ2-1 | TRBD2 | TRBV18 | NA | TGTGCCAGCTCACCACCGATTGCTAGCGGGAGGGTGGTTCGAGAGCAGTTCTTC | CASSPPIASGRVVREQFF